The source of this T cell receptor beta chain is a study of CD8 T cells in Susac syndrome. The CDR3 is 14 residues long. CDR1 DFQATT and CDR2 SNEGSKA come from the germline V gene (reference sequence). The J segment lost 3 bases and the V segment lost 4 bases, leaving 7 bases of the junction unmatched. cDNA came from about 0.5 to 1 ug RNA primed by random hexamers. In TCRdb, the immunoSEQ multiplex PCR reads were re-called with MiXCR into one record per CDR3 protein. The sample has around 150,000 distinct CDR3 sequences, just under 95% seen once. The controls, all healthy donors, were matched for age and sex.

J is TRBJ1-2 and V is TRBV20-1, with 8 bases that match TRBD1. The TCR originated in a human donor in good health. The sample was CD4+ T cells from PBMCs. The CDR3 region has the DNA TGCAGTGCTAAGGCAGGGGGCATTGACTATGGCTACACCTTC. It encodes CSAKAGGIDYGYTF.